The T cell receptor beta chain described here comes from a study of CD8 T cells in Susac syndrome. The CDR3 is made up of 15 amino acids. Germline V lookup: CDR1 SGHNT, CDR2 YYREEE (reference sequence). V lost 0 bases and J lost 5, with 14 bases in between. TCR beta from blood CD8+ and CD4+ T cells was sequenced. Those who served as multiple sclerosis controls were treatment-naive patients with stable or active relapsing-remitting disease. TEMRA cells were enriched by FACS, and CD4+ and CD8+ T cells were negatively isolated. With random hexamers, about 0.45 to 1 ug RNA was reverse transcribed. The TCR beta CDR3 was amplified by immunoSEQ multiplex PCR across 54 Vbeta, 13 Jbeta. In TCRdb, the immunoSEQ multiplex PCR reads were re-called with MiXCR into one record per CDR3 protein. The repertoire consists of about 210,000 distinct CDR3 sequences, with about 95% occurring once and the leading ten covering about 0.091%.

The sequenced sample consisted of CD4+ T cells from PBMCs. This chain connects TRBV5-4 to TRBJ2-5; D may match TRBD1 or TRBD2 (6 bases each). The sequence was obtained from a human donor with multiple sclerosis. This chain's CDR3 is CASSLGGARGETQYF. CDR3 sequence (DNA): TGTGCCAGCAGCTTGGGGGGGGCCCGAGGGGAGACCCAGTACTTC.